These 8 T cell receptor beta chains originate from one sample sequenced in a study of blood T cell repertoires in COVID-19. Using immunoSEQ multiplex PCR, the repertoire was profiled, and TCRdb retains in-frame clones only, with some absent. The sample yields over 150,000 clones, roughly 93% seen once. Sequencing input: peripheral blood. The receptor source for this set is a man between 18 and 35 years old with COVID-19, enrolled during active disease.

V and J are TRBV3-1 (or the pseudogene TRBV3-2) and TRBJ2-2, with 9 bases aligning to TRBD1. Germline V gene sequence: CDR1 LGHDT, CDR2 YNNKEL (reference sequence). With 5 bases clipped from V and 3 bases from J, the junction kept 7 bases outside the gene matches. CDR3 length equals 16 residues. CDR3 in amino acids: CASSSRDRVYTGELFF. For the CDR3, the DNA is TGTGCCAGCAGCTCCCGGGACAGGGTATACACCGGGGAGCTGTTTTTT.

This chain links TRBV30 with TRBJ2-7; maybe TRBD1 (5 bases). The CDR3 sequence is 15 residues long. V lost 0 bases and J 6 bases, leaving 18 bases between the germline ends. Germline V gives CDR1 GTSNPN, CDR2 SVGIG (reference sequence). CDR3 in DNA: TGTGCCTGGAGTGTAACTGTACAGGCATTAAGCGAGCAGTACTTC. Its protein product is CAWSVTVQALSEQYF.

The chain employs TRBV7-9 and TRBJ2-3, with D hard to call. The germline V gene has CDR1 SEHNR and CDR2 FQNEAQ (reference sequence). This CDR3 comprises 15 residues. Between the trimmed V and J ends, which lost 6 bases and 2 bases, there was a span of 15 bases. The CDR3 region is CASSPQLPNTDTQYF. The CDR3 DNA reads as TGTGCCAGCAGTCCACAGCTCCCCAACACAGATACGCAGTATTTT. The whole variable domain, remainder taken from reference TRBV7-9 and TRBJ2-3, is DTGVSQNPRHKITKRGQNVTFRCDPISEHNRLYWYRQTLGQGPEFLTYFQNEAQLEKSRLLSDRFSAERPKGSFSTLEIQRTEQGDSAMYLCASSPQLPNTDTQYFGPGTRLTVL.

The chain couples TRBV3-1 (or the pseudogene TRBV3-2) to TRBJ1-1; TRBD1 matches 9 bases. The CDR3 is 15 residues long. Trimming at V came to 6 bases and at J to 3 bases, leaving 8 bases not matched to a gene. Germline assignment: CDR1 LGHDT and CDR2 YNNKEL (reference sequence). The CDR3 nucleotides read TGTGCCAGCAGGCAGGGGGGACAGGGCGACACTGAAGCTTTCTTT. Protein sequence: CASRQGGQGDTEAFF.

The J gene is TRBJ2-1, the V gene TRBV6-2 or TRBV6-3; a weak D match, TRBD2 (5 bases). The ends were cut back, 3 bases at V and 3 bases at J, with 18 bases in the middle. This CDR3 spans 17 amino acids. Germline values: CDR1 MNHEY, CDR2 SVGEGT. In nucleotides, the CDR3 is TGTGCCAGCAGTTATGGTATTACGGGATCCCTCTACAATGAGCAGTTCTTC. Residues: CASSYGITGSLYNEQFF.

The chain carries TRBV7-9 and TRBJ2-2, with 9 bases lining up with TRBD1. Germline V CDR1 and CDR2: SEHNR, FQNEAQ (reference sequence). V shed 5 bases, J shed 3 bases, and the junction held 7 bases outside the gene matches. This CDR3 region has 16 residues. Written as DNA, the CDR3 is TGTGCCAGCAGCCCATACAGGGGGCTCGACACCGGGGAGCTGTTTTTT. This gives the protein CASSPYRGLDTGELFF.

V gene TRBV19 combines with J gene TRBJ2-1; the match to TRBD2 covers 7 bases. J gave up 8 bases and V 11 bases, and 18 bases lay outside the gene matches. Germline assignment: CDR1 LNHDA and CDR2 SQIVND (reference sequence). The CDR3 totals 15 residues. Written as DNA, the CDR3 is TGTGCCTCCAGTAGAGGACGACTAGCAGAAGATGAGCAGTTCTTC. Translating gives CASSRGRLAEDEQFF.

This chain links TRBV6-6 with TRBJ1-2; D uncertain. Between the trimmed V and J ends, which lost 3 bases and 4 bases, there was a span of 12 bases. Germline V gene sequence: CDR1 MNHNY, CDR2 SVGAGI (reference sequence). This CDR3 has 14 amino acids. The CDR3 spells CASSYDQVSYGYTF. CDR3 coding DNA: TGTGCCAGCAGTTATGACCAGGTGTCCTATGGCTACACCTTC.